Listed below are T cell receptor beta chains from one sample, sequenced in a study of T cell repertoires in cytomegalovirus infection. These receptors have no known antigen. One entry per CDR3 protein results from TCRdb running MiXCR on the reads. This sample yields more than 300,000 distinct CDR3 sequences, of which about 35% are seen a single time; approximately 13% belongs to the top ten. This specimen was cultured PBMCs, taken from culture after CMV antigen stimulation. The receptor source for this set is a human donor in good health (CMV status not recorded). Some clones in this sample may be carry-over from other donors' samples. The conserved cysteine and the conserved F or W are not part of the CDR3 here. Each record gives: V gene, clone size, J gene, CDR3 protein. Clone size is given for some rows only: seen once, a few or many times, or a class if the clone is expanded.

>TRBV5-4|.|TRBJ2-1
ASSLALRDNEQF
>TRBV12-3/TRBV12-4|.|TRBJ1-2
ASSLRRGRSPNYGYT
>TRBV19|.|TRBJ2-1
ASSRQGAINNEQF
>TRBV6-5|few|TRBJ2-1
ASRLPWDYEQF
>TRBV6-5|.|TRBJ2-7
ASSYNGASGTEQY
>TRBV10-3|.|TRBJ2-1
AILGGRAGYNEQF
>TRBV27|few|TRBJ2-7
ASSPGPIVYEQY
>TRBV7-2|many|TRBJ1-5
ASSLVAGGNQPQH
>TRBV4-1|few|TRBJ2-1
ASSRPTSGRNGNEQF
>TRBV4-1|few|TRBJ1-5
ASSQVLEGPGRNQPQH
>TRBV20-1|.|TRBJ1-2
SARRGTYGYT
>TRBV12-3/TRBV12-4|.|TRBJ1-1
ASSFPNMNTEAF
>TRBV7-2|.|TRBJ2-3
ASSLGGPTSTDTQY
>TRBV6-6|.|TRBJ2-1
ASSYRGWSYNEQF
>TRBV7-8|few|TRBJ1-6
ASSLTGDRSPLH
>TRBV7-2|.|TRBJ1-2
ASTSQKANYGYT
>TRBV19|.|TRBJ2-5
ASSKGQWRETQY
>TRBV15|few|TRBJ2-3
ATSSETGRDTQY
>TRBV10-2|few|TRBJ2-1
ASSVTGARNYNEQF
>TRBV7-6|many|TRBJ2-1
ASSPSALLAGVNEQF
>TRBV6-5|few|TRBJ1-2
ASSYPSGGYT
>TRBV27|once|TRBJ2-2
ASSNTPGGTGELF
>TRBV2|.|TRBJ2-1
ASYPGTGSNEQF
>TRBV7-2|few|TRBJ2-1
ASSLAGTSGMTEQF
>TRBV11-2|few|TRBJ2-7
ASSLLDSREQY